The 17 T cell receptor beta chains below come from one sample, sequenced in a study of identical twins. TCRdb fed the 5' RACE reads into MiXCR, producing one record per CDR3 protein. The sample has approximately 220,000 distinct CDR3 sequences; less than 9.5% are singletons. The sequenced material came from memory (CD45RO+) T cells sorted from blood. The source is a woman under 30 in good health.

This clonotype has at least ten counts. The chain combines TRBV12-3 or TRBV12-4 with TRBJ2-3; weak D call: TRBD2 (5 bases). The CDR3 length is 15 residues. The ends were cut back, 3 bases at V and 4 bases at J, with 14 bases in the middle. The CDR3 nucleotides are TGTGCCAGCAGTTTCCCCCCCCCACTAGCAGATACGCAGTATTTT. Translation: CASSFPPPLADTQYF.

The chain couples TRBV12-3 or TRBV12-4 to TRBJ2-6; D call uncertain. The V end was cut by 5 bases, the J end by 0 bases, with 5 bases between. This CDR3 has 14 residues. The CDR3 DNA is TGTGCCAGCAGTAAGAGCTCTGGGGCCAACGTCCTGACTTTC. Its translation is CASSKSSGANVLTF.

This sequence joins TRBV5-5 and TRBJ1-2; D is possibly TRBD1 (5 bases). V lost 4 bases to trimming and J lost 4 bases, with 11 bases between them. In germline, CDR1 is SGHKS, CDR2 YYEKEE (reference sequence). This CDR3 has 13 residues. The CDR3 here is CASSGEGFYGYTF. The CDR3 DNA sequence: TGTGCCAGCAGCGGCGAGGGGTTCTATGGCTACACCTTC.

The genes are TRBV9 and TRBJ2-3, with TRBD2 matching 8 bases. The germline V gene has CDR1 SGDLS and CDR2 YYNGEE. The trim removed 4 bases at V and 7 bases at J, leaving 11 bases unmatched. The CDR3 is 15 residues long. The CDR3 nucleotides read TGTGCCAGCAGCCCCGGGACTAGTCTTTCATATACGCAGTATTTT. This encodes CASSPGTSLSYTQYF.

This chain links TRBV25-1 with TRBJ1-1, with 10 bases fitting TRBD1. This CDR3 region has 13 residues. The V gene end was trimmed by 3 bases and the J gene end by 8 bases; junction bases not matched to a gene: 3. CDR1 and CDR2 from the germline V gene are MGHDK and SYGVNS. CDR3 bases: TGTGCCAGCAGTGACCGGGACAGGGGAGAAGCTTTCTTT. Its translation: CASSDRDRGEAFF.

The gene calls are TRBV27 and TRBJ2-7; 8 nucleotides line up with TRBD2. The ends lost 2 bases at V and 2 bases at J; junction bases unmatched: 5. The CDR3 has 15 amino acids. Germline-derived CDR1 and CDR2 are MNHEY and SMNVEV (reference sequence). CDR3 in DNA: TGTGCCAGCAGTTTAAGGCGGGAGGCCACCTACGAGCAGTACTTC. As protein: CASSLRREATYEQYF.

This clonotype has just a few counts. The chain recombines TRBV20-1 with TRBJ1-1, with 8 bases that match TRBD1. The length of the CDR3 is 10 residues. Germline assignment: CDR1 DFQATT and CDR2 SNEGSKA (reference sequence). Germline trimming cut 4 bases from V and 12 bases from J; bases unmatched to any gene: 4. This chain's CDR3 is CSATQGGTFF. The CDR3 bases are TGCAGTGCTACACAGGGGGGAACTTTCTTT.

This clonotype was picked up a small number of times. The gene calls are TRBV12-3 or TRBV12-4 and TRBJ2-5, with D hard to call. The CDR3 is 12 amino acids. Trimming took off 5 bases at V and 0 bases at J, with 4 bases between the two ends. Written as DNA, the CDR3 is TGTGCCAGCAGTGGACACCAAGAGACCCAGTACTTC. This sequence encodes CASSGHQETQYF.

This clonotype was recorded a few times. The CDR3 DNA follows: TGTGCCAGCAGCGATAGTAGTGACATAAGGACACCCTTCCGCACCGGGGAGCTGTTTTTT. Translating it yields CASSDSSDIRTPFRTGELFF. This chain links TRBV11-1 with TRBJ2-2, with D possibly matching TRBD1 (5 bases). This CDR3 spans 20 amino acids. In germline, CDR1 is SGHAT, CDR2 FQDESV (reference sequence). V lost 5 bases to trimming and J lost 4 bases, with 29 bases between them.

This clonotype was counted at least ten times. The chain employs TRBV10-3 and TRBJ2-1; TRBD2 is a possible D gene (5 bases). The CDR3 extends over 16 amino acids. Germline V gives CDR1 ENHRY, CDR2 SYGVKD. V lost 2 bases to trimming and J lost 3 bases, with 14 bases between them. CDR3 sequence reads: CAISEAPQRRYNEQFF. The CDR3 coding sequence is TGTGCCATCAGTGAGGCCCCCCAGCGGCGCTACAATGAGCAGTTCTTC.

This clonotype showed up just a few times. The chain employs TRBV20-1 and TRBJ2-7; the D is unclear. In germline, CDR1 is DFQATT, CDR2 SNEGSKA (reference sequence). V shed 6 bases and J shed 1 base, with 13 bases lying between them. The CDR3 contains 13 residues. CDR3 sequence reads: CSAGPSGSYEQYF. CDR3 coding DNA: TGCAGTGCCGGCCCGAGTGGGTCCTACGAGCAGTACTTC.

The rearrangement joins TRBV7-2 to TRBJ2-7, with D unresolved. The CDR3 is made up of 14 amino acids. The V and J ends lost 3 bases and 7 bases respectively, with 16 bases between them. Germline V lookup: CDR1 SGHTA, CDR2 FQGNSA. CDR3 bases: TGTGCCAGCAGCTTTTTTACGGTTCTGGGAGAGCAGTACTTC. Protein product: CASSFFTVLGEQYF.

This clonotype was observed many times. The genes are TRBV29-1 and TRBJ2-5; TRBD2 aligns across 8 bases. CDR1 and CDR2 (germline): SQVTM, ANQGSEA. The CDR3 sequence is 12 residues long. V shed 8 bases and J 1 base; nucleotides not matched to a gene: 3. The CDR3 DNA is TGCAGCTATAGCGGGGCCCAAGAGACCCAGTACTTC. It is translated as CSYSGAQETQYF.

This clonotype was counted a few times. The V and J genes are TRBV3-1 and TRBJ2-7, with 11 bases fitting TRBD2. CDR1 is LGHDT, CDR2 YNNKEL, per germline (reference sequence). This CDR3 has 16 residues. V trimming: 3 bases; J trimming: 5 bases; junction bases outside the gene matches: 9. CDR3 bases: TGTGCCAGCAGCCAGGTTATAGCGGGGGGGCCCCACGAGCAGTACTTC. As protein: CASSQVIAGGPHEQYF.

The V call is TRBV20-1, the J call TRBJ2-7; 8 nucleotides line up with TRBD2. V gave up 3 bases and J gave up 2 bases; unmatched junction bases: 3. The CDR3 contains 13 residues. Germline V gives CDR1 DFQATT, CDR2 SNEGSKA (reference sequence). DNA for the CDR3: TGCAGTGCTAGTATTAGCGGGACCTACGAGCAGTACTTC. It codes for CSASISGTYEQYF.

The CDR3 nucleotides are TGCAGTGCTAGTATGGGTCCTAGCGTCTTTTATGAGCAGTTCTTC. It translates to CSASMGPSVFYEQFF. The chain recombines TRBV20-1 with TRBJ2-1; D might be TRBD2 (6 bases). Germline CDR1 and CDR2: DFQATT and SNEGSKA (reference sequence). V was trimmed by 3 bases and J by 8 bases, leaving 20 bases between them. CDR3 length: 15 residues.

This clonotype was observed a handful of times. The chain has TRBV5-1 and TRBJ2-3; D ambiguous. The CDR3 has 13 residues. V was clipped by 7 bases and J by 8 bases, with 17 bases between them. CDR1 is SGHRS, CDR2 YFSETQ, per germline. CDR3 in amino acids: CASGPNDGGTQYF. The DNA for the CDR3 is TGCGCCAGCGGCCCCAACGACGGTGGTACGCAGTATTTT. The full variable domain, with the rest looked up from reference TRBV5-1 and TRBJ2-3, is KAGVTQTPRYLIKTRGQQVTLSCSPISGHRSVSWYQQTPGQGLQFLFEYFSETQRNKGNFPGRFSGRQFSNSRSEMNVSTLELGDSALYLCASGPNDGGTQYFGPGTRLTVL.